The 19 T cell receptor beta chains below all came from one sample that was sequenced in a study of identical twins. TCRdb fed the 5' RACE reads into MiXCR, producing one record per CDR3 protein. The table records some 1,600,000 distinct CDR3 sequences, about 30% of them present only once. The specimen was cord blood. The receptors stem from a newborn girl in good health.

V and J are TRBV19 and TRBJ2-1, with a possible D match to TRBD2 (6 bases). V was trimmed by 4 bases and J by 4 bases, leaving 23 bases between them. The CDR3 sequence is 18 residues long. Germline V lookup: CDR1 LNHDA, CDR2 SQIVND (reference sequence). CDR3 region: CASSSRGWGTHLYNEQFF. CDR3 DNA: TGTGCCAGTAGTAGTCGGGGGTGGGGGACTCATCTTTACAATGAGCAGTTCTTC. Full variable domain (remainder filled in from reference TRBV19 and TRBJ2-1): DGGITQSPKYLFRKEGQNVTLSCEQNLNHDAMYWYRQDPGQGLRLIYYSQIVNDFQKGDIAEGYSVSREKKESFPLTVTSAQKNPTAFYLCASSSRGWGTHLYNEQFFGPGTRLTVL.

There are a few counts of this clonotype. The chain is built from TRBV20-1 and TRBJ2-1; TRBD2 aligns across 10 bases. V lost 5 bases and J lost 0; bases outside the gene matches: 7. The CDR3 is 16 residues long. Per germline, CDR1 DFQATT and CDR2 SNEGSKA (reference sequence). The CDR3: CSAWTPSGSSYNEQFF. The DNA for the CDR3 is TGCAGTGCTTGGACTCCTAGCGGGAGCTCCTACAATGAGCAGTTCTTC.

This clonotype was observed at least ten times. The chain couples TRBV10-3 to TRBJ1-5, with a weak D call TRBD1 (5 bases). This CDR3 has 14 residues. The ends were cut back, 3 bases at V and 0 bases at J, with 6 bases in the middle. Per germline, CDR1 ENHRY and CDR2 SYGVKD. The CDR3 DNA reads TGTGCCATCAGTGACAGGGATAGCAATCAGCCCCAGCATTTT. Translating it yields CAISDRDSNQPQHF.

Concerning this clonotype: The junction shows a germline mismatch at one end, possibly a read error. The chain has TRBV27 and TRBJ1-6, with a weak D call TRBD1 (5 bases). From germline, CDR1 is MNHEY and CDR2 SMNVEV (reference sequence). This CDR3 region has 16 residues. This CDR3 is CASSLYSRVFNTPLHF. Here the CDR3 DNA reads TGTGCCAGCAGTTTATACTCCAGGGTTTTTAATACACCCCTCCACTTT.

This chain uses TRBV20-1 with TRBJ1-5; tentatively, D is TRBD1 (5 bases). V lost 2 bases, J lost 2 bases, and 16 bases lay in between. The CDR3 runs to 16 residues. Germline assignment: CDR1 DFQATT and CDR2 SNEGSKA (reference sequence). This chain's CDR3 is CSARRAGRTGNQPQHF. The CDR3 region has the DNA TGCAGTGCTAGAAGGGCAGGGAGAACAGGCAATCAGCCCCAGCATTTT.

This clonotype turned up a few times. The chain joins TRBV10-3 to TRBJ2-1; D is possibly TRBD1 (6 bases). This CDR3 has 17 amino acids. Germline V CDR1 and CDR2: ENHRY, SYGVKD. Trimming took 7 bases from V and 2 from J, leaving 21 bases between them. The CDR3 DNA sequence: TGTGCCATCACGCTTGGACCCGGGACAACTACCTACAATGAGCAGTTCTTC. This codes for CAITLGPGTTTYNEQFF.

This clonotype was counted a single time. V gene TRBV12-3 or TRBV12-4 combines with J gene TRBJ1-2; tentative D call: TRBD1 (5 bases). The V end lost 3 bases, the J end lost 8 bases, and 13 bases lay between the germline ends. The CDR3 has 13 residues. The CDR3 spells CASSLTASRGYTF. The DNA for the CDR3 is TGTGCCAGCAGTTTGACAGCCTCGAGAGGCTACACCTTC.

The chain joins TRBV20-1 to TRBJ2-7, with 9 positions matching TRBD2. The J segment lost 2 bases and the V segment lost 4 bases, leaving 6 bases of the junction unmatched. Germline CDR1 DFQATT, CDR2 SNEGSKA (reference sequence). The CDR3 is 14 amino acids. The CDR3 sequence: CSAIRRGGTYEQYF. Here the CDR3 DNA reads TGCAGTGCTATAAGGCGGGGGGGTACCTACGAGCAGTACTTC.

J is TRBJ2-2 and V is TRBV6-5; D ambiguous. Trimming took off 5 bases at V and 7 bases at J, with 11 bases between the two ends. Germline lookup yields CDR1 MNHEY and CDR2 SVGAGI. This CDR3 has 13 amino acids. CDR3 loop: CASSAVRSGELFF. The DNA of the CDR3 is TGTGCCAGCAGTGCGGTTAGAAGCGGGGAGCTGTTTTTT.

The table lists this clonotype with many counts. This sequence joins TRBV4-2 and TRBJ2-5; 12 bases agree with TRBD2. J lost 4 bases, V lost 6 bases, and 9 bases had no gene match. The CDR3 sequence is 16 residues long. The germline gives CDR1 LGHNA, CDR2 YNFKEQ. DNA for the CDR3: TGTGCCAGCAGTCAGATGACTAGCGGGAGTTCAGAGACCCAGTACTTC. It encodes CASSQMTSGSSETQYF.

In this sample, this clonotype turned up a few times. The CDR3 reads CASSHTSSVNTGELFF. CDR3 DNA sequence: TGTGCCAGCAGCCACACATCTTCGGTGAACACCGGGGAGCTGTTTTTT. The chain recombines TRBV7-9 with TRBJ2-2; D remains unclear. The CDR3 runs 16 residues. Germline V gene sequence: CDR1 SEHNR, CDR2 FQNEAQ (reference sequence). Trimming removed 5 bases at V and 1 base at J, with 14 bases between.

The J gene is TRBJ1-1, the V gene TRBV4-2, with TRBD1 as a possible D gene (5 bases). Trimming removed 4 bases from V and 12 bases from J, with 21 bases in between. CDR3 length equals 14 residues. Germline-derived CDR1 and CDR2 are LGHNA and YNFKEQ. CDR3 sequence: CASSRPGPRILPFF. CDR3 DNA sequence: TGTGCCAGCAGCCGTCCGGGACCGCGGATTTTACCTTTCTTT.

Notes on this clonotype: An end of the junction differs from the germline gene, which may be a read error. V usage is TRBV7-9 and J usage is TRBJ2-5; D gene uncertain. The CDR3 covers 11 residues. Germline V CDR1 and CDR2: SEHNR, FQNEAQ (reference sequence). The CDR3 here is CASSRQETLYF. For the CDR3, the DNA is TGTGCCAGCAGCCGGCAAGAGACCCTGTACTTC.

This clonotype was counted only a few times. The chain uses TRBV27 and TRBJ2-1; TRBD2 agrees at 7 bases. The junction had 10 bases not matched to a gene; V was cut back by 7 bases and J by 7 bases. The CDR3 loop spans 14 amino acids. Germline V lookup: CDR1 MNHEY, CDR2 SMNVEV (reference sequence). DNA of the CDR3: TGTGCCAGCACCCCGGCTAGCGGCCAAAATGAGCAGTTCTTC. It encodes CASTPASGQNEQFF.

The rearrangement uses TRBV5-6 and TRBJ2-1; 7 bases are a match to TRBD2. Looked up from germline, CDR1 is SGHDT and CDR2 is YYEEEE. The ends lost 4 bases at V and 4 bases at J; junction bases unmatched: 11. The CDR3 is 16 amino acids. In DNA, the CDR3 is TGTGCCAGCAGCGGCCCTAGGGCTAGCGGATACAATGAGCAGTTCTTC. This sequence encodes CASSGPRASGYNEQFF.

The chain couples TRBV27 to TRBJ1-4; D not resolved. The CDR3 extends over 17 amino acids. Looked up from germline, CDR1 is MNHEY and CDR2 is SMNVEV (reference sequence). Trimming removed 9 bases from V and 0 bases from J, with 20 bases in between. The CDR3 protein is CASRISPGEPTNEKLFF. The CDR3 region has the DNA TGTGCCAGTAGGATCTCGCCCGGGGAGCCAACTAATGAAAAACTGTTTTTT.

The J gene is TRBJ2-3, the V gene TRBV11-2; D is unclear. Germline V CDR1 and CDR2: SGHAT, FQNNGV. Trimming pared 0 bases from V and 5 bases from J, leaving 9 bases between. This CDR3 spans 14 amino acids. The CDR3 region has the DNA TGTGCCAGCAGCTTAGAGGCCGGTCGAGATACGCAGTATTTT. Encoded protein: CASSLEAGRDTQYF.

The chain uses TRBV20-1 and TRBJ2-1, with TRBD2 matching over 11 bases. This CDR3 has 14 amino acids. Germline lookup yields CDR1 DFQATT and CDR2 SNEGSKA (reference sequence). J lost 12 bases, V lost 5 bases, and 12 bases had no gene match. In DNA, the CDR3 is TGCAGTGCTCCCCCCTACTTAGCGGGGGGGCGGCAGTTCTTC. This codes for CSAPPYLAGGRQFF.

Of note for this clonotype: One base away lies a much larger clone, so this may be a sequencing read error. The chain has TRBV20-1 and TRBJ2-1; tentatively, D is TRBD1 or TRBD2 (6 bases each). Germline CDR1 and CDR2: DFQATT and SNEGSKA (reference sequence). This CDR3 spans 14 amino acids. V lost 0 bases and J lost 13, with 19 bases in between. Here the CDR3 reads CSARDGGGQETQFF. In DNA form, the CDR3 reads TGCAGTGCTAGAGATGGTGGGGGGCAAGAGACCCAGTTCTTC.